This T cell receptor (beta chain) was obtained from a study of T-cell memory formation after mild COVID-19. Overall study findings and caveats: Memory sampled before infection contained some responding clones, suggesting cross-reactive memory joined. Unconfirmed was the SARS-CoV-2 specificity of second-wave clones that peaked on day 37.

About this clonotype: Its antigen is undetermined.

From 5'RACE with constant-segment primers came TCR alpha and TCR beta cDNA libraries that carried sample barcodes and UMIs. TCRdb re-called the 5' RACE reads with MiXCR, one entry per CDR3 protein. The sample gives about 210,000 distinct CDR3 sequences, more than 9% of which show up once; approximately 3% is in the top ten. V was shortened by 3 bases and J by 8 bases, with 16 bases between the two germline ends. Germline V gene sequence: CDR1 MDHEN, CDR2 SYDVKM. The CDR3 consists of 14 residues. The sequenced sample consisted of PBMCs or a T cell subset sorted from them (not recorded which). The chain links TRBV28 to TRBJ1-2; D possibly corresponds to TRBD1 (6 bases). The receptor comes from a young man who had mild COVID-19 (a few samples of this study predate the infection). Cell type and time point are not known. The CDR3 coding sequence is TGTGCCAGCAGTTTTCAGTGGGGGGGCGGAGGCTACACCTTC. It specifies CASSFQWGGGGYTF.